This TCR beta chain was retrieved from a study of early T cells in non-severe SARS-CoV-2 infection. Study-wide background: Sequencing input comprised bulk RNA from unsorted whole blood; chain pairing was not available. Points from the study as a whole: Reliance on VDJdb matching favored anti-spike CD8 responses; private and CD4 specificities were missed.

Individual cDNA molecules received unique molecular identifiers. Each CDR3 protein is one row after TCRdb ran MiXCR on the 5' RACE reads. The profile shows about 110,000 distinct CDR3 sequences, over 9.5% of them singletons. Germline CDR1 is MNHEY and CDR2 is SVGAGI. The CDR3 sequence is 15 residues long. The junction had 7 bases not matched to a gene; V was cut back by 2 bases and J by 6 bases. Notes on this clonotype: Antigen unknown.

The chain recombines TRBV6-5 with TRBJ2-1; TRBD2 matches 7 bases. This TCR derives from an adult who was a healthcare worker with PCR-confirmed SARS-CoV-2 infection or an uninfected control (not recorded which). The starting material was whole blood, obtained at baseline. The CDR3 sequence: CASSYRDYPFNEQFF. The CDR3 nucleotides read TGTGCCAGCAGTTACCGGGACTACCCTTTCAATGAGCAGTTCTTC.